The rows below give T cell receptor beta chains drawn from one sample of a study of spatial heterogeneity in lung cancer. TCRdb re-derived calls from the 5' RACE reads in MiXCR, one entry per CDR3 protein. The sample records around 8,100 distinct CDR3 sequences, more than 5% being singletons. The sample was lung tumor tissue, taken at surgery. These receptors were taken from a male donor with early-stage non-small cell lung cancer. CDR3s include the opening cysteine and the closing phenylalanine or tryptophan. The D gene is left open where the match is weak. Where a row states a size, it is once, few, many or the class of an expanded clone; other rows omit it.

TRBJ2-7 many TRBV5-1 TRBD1 CASSLDGTGNYF TGCGCCAGCAGCTTGGACGGGACAGGGAATTACTTC
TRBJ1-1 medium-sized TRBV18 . CASSGRMNTEAFF TGTGCCAGCTCTGGACGGATGAACACTGAAGCTTTCTTT
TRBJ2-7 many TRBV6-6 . CASSIGWGEQYF TGTGCCAGCAGTATTGGGTGGGGCGAGCAGTACTTC
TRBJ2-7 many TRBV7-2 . CASSEPYEQYF TGTGCCAGCAGTGAACCCTACGAGCAGTACTTC
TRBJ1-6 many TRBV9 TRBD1 CASSVETGTGDSPLHF TGTGCCAGCAGCGTAGAGACCGGGACAGGGGATTCACCCCTCCACTTT
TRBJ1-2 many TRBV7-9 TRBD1 CASSLDRTNYGYTF TGTGCCAGCAGCTTGGACAGGACTAACTATGGCTACACCTTC
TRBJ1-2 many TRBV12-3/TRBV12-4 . CASRQGGSHGYTF TGTGCCAGCAGACAGGGCGGGAGCCATGGCTACACCTTC
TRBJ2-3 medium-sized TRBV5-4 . CASSLRSDGDTQYF TGTGCCAGCAGCTTGAGGTCTGATGGGGATACGCAGTATTTT
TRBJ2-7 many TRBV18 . CASSPSGFTYEQYF TGTGCCAGCTCCCCGTCCGGCTTTACCTACGAGCAGTACTTC
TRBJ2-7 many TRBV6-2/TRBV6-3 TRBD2 CASSYPGLAGDKQYF TGTGCCAGCAGTTACCCGGGACTAGCGGGAGATAAGCAGTACTTC
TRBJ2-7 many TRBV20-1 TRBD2 CSARGLAGDSYEQYF TGCAGTGCTCGGGGGTTAGCGGGCGACTCCTACGAGCAGTACTTC
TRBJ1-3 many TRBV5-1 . CASSLSRDSGNTIYF TGCGCCAGCAGCCTTTCGAGGGACTCTGGAAACACCATATATTTT
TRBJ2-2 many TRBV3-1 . CASSQVTWAGEVTGELFF TGTGCCAGCAGCCAAGTGACATGGGCAGGGGAAGTCACCGGGGAGCTGTTTTTT
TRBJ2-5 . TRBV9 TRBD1 CASSGGQGRETQYF TGTGCCAGCAGCGGGGGACAGGGCAGGGAGACCCAGTACTTC
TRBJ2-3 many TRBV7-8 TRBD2 CASSPSGSLSDTQYF TGTGCCAGCAGTCCCAGCGGGAGTCTTTCAGATACGCAGTATTTT
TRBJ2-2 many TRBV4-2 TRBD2 CASSPLGSGITGELFF TGTGCCAGCAGCCCCCTTGGTAGCGGGATCACCGGGGAGCTGTTTTTT
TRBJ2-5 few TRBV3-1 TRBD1 CASSQGLGQGRSETQYF TGTGCCAGCAGCCAAGGGCTTGGACAGGGTCGGTCGGAGACCCAGTACTTC
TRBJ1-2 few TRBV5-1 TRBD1 CASSPGQGRGYTF TGCGCCAGCAGCCCGGGACAGGGTCGGGGCTACACCTTC
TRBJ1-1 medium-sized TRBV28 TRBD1 CASSGLEASSAGGTEAFF TGTGCCAGCAGTGGATTAGAGGCCTCCTCCGCAGGGGGGACTGAAGCTTTCTTT
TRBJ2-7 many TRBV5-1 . CASSLAGLSYEQYF TGCGCCAGCAGCTTGGCCGGTCTCTCCTACGAGCAGTACTTC
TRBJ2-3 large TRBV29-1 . CSAWNLNTQYF TGCAGCGCCTGGAATTTGAATACGCAGTATTTT
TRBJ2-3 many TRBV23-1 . CAGAPGKGRASTDTQYF TGCGCCGGCGCGCCAGGGAAGGGACGAGCTAGCACAGATACGCAGTATTTT
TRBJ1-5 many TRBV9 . CASSVGDATTQHF TGTGCCAGCAGCGTAGGGGACGCCACAACCCAGCATTTT
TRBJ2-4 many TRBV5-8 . CASSPQGAKNIQYF TGTGCCAGCAGCCCACAGGGAGCCAAAAACATTCAGTACTTC
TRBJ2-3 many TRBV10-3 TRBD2 CAISKTGLAGAPSTDTQYF TGTGCCATCAGTAAAACGGGACTAGCGGGAGCCCCGTCCACAGATACGCAGTATTTT
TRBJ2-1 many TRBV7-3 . CASSLMGPGATYNEQFF TGTGCCAGCAGCTTAATGGGCCCGGGGGCGACTTACAATGAGCAGTTCTTC
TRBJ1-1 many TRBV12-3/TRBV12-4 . CASSDTLDTEAFF TGTGCCAGCAGTGATACGTTGGACACTGAAGCTTTCTTT